This note documents a single T cell receptor (delta chain) sequence. Its antigen is unknown. With a much larger clone just one base away, this may be a read error. The data were obtained in a study of Vδ1+ human thymocytes. General study points: Thymic delta-chain repertoires held roughly 20% Vdelta2 sequences and few Vdelta3, despite high sort purity. In the thymus, TRG and TRD repertoires looked highly polyclonal with Gaussian CDR3 lengths.

CDR1 and CDR2 (germline): TSWWSYY, QGS. V was cut by 0 bases and J by 10 bases, with 30 bases left in between. The CDR3 extends over 19 amino acids. Extracted RNA was reverse transcribed into cDNA. The CDR3 regions were amplified by multiplex PCR from V-gene primers to a constant-region primer. TCRdb repeated clone calling on the multiplex PCR reads with CATT. The table shows about 25,000 delta-chain clones, with roughly 29% occurring only once. Material: Vdelta1+ gamma-delta thymocytes from the thymus. This sample's subset: FACS-sorted CD3+ TCRalphabeta- TCRVdelta1+ TCRVdelta2- thymocytes. This clonotype was obtained from a boy in the first two years of life who had congenital heart surgery. The genes are TRDV1 and TRDJ1, with D perhaps matching TRDD3 (5 bases). CDR3 in DNA: TGTGCTCTTGGGGAACTTGATCCTCCGTATCCCAGGATAGGTCCGCTACTCATCTTT. Protein: CALGELDPPYPRIGPLLIF.